This TCR beta chain came from a study of T-cell reconstitution after alpha-beta-depleted transplantation in children. This clonotype was observed many times. Unique molecular identifiers featured in how the TCRbeta library was prepared. TCRdb processed the PCR reads anew with MiXCR; each CDR3 protein has one entry. The data show over 200,000 distinct CDR3 sequences, roughly 10% seen once. The sequences come from PBMCs from the stem cell graft donor, collected from the stem cell graft. The source is a human donor who donated a stem cell graft to a child with acute lymphoblastic leukemia.

The CDR3 DNA follows: TGTGCCCCGGGTCGAGTTAACACTGAAGCTTTCTTT. Translating gives CAPGRVNTEAFF. This chain uses TRBV7-9 with TRBJ1-1; D gene ambiguous. The CDR3 has 12 residues. The germline gives CDR1 SEHNR, CDR2 FQNEAQ (reference sequence). V shed 11 bases and J shed 2 bases, with 12 bases lying between them.